One and the same sample provided the 23 T cell receptor beta chains below, sequenced in a study of neoadjuvant anti-PD-1 for oral cavity cancer. Time point in this sample: after neoadjuvant nivolumab, at surgical resection. The protocol was immunoSEQ multiplex PCR, while the TCRdb copy is restricted to in-frame clones and leaves out a portion. The sample holds 14,000 or so clones, 60% to 80% seen once. The sample here was PBMCs, taken after nivolumab (anti-PD-1) treatment. Receptor source: a person aged 40 to 85 with oral cavity squamous cell carcinoma.

This clone was counted between two and nine times. J is TRBJ2-1 and V is TRBV18; D remains unclear. Germline CDR1 reads KGHSH; CDR2 reads LQKENI. Deletions cut 0 bases from V and 12 bases from J, with 12 bases between. The CDR3 is 13 residues long. CDR3 region: CASSPPTHPRQFF. The CDR3 coding sequence is TGTGCCAGCTCACCACCAACACACCCAAGGCAGTTCTTC.

The chain employs TRBV30 and TRBJ2-4; 9 nucleotides agree with TRBD2. This CDR3 has 15 amino acids. Germline-derived CDR1 and CDR2 are GTSNPN and SVGIG (reference sequence). With V trimmed by 3 bases and J by 3 bases, 6 bases remained unmatched. In nucleotides, the CDR3 is TGTGCCTGGAGACGCGGGGGGGCCTACAAAAACATTCAGTACTTC. It is translated as CAWRRGGAYKNIQYF.

The chain joins TRBV5-1 to TRBJ1-1; no reliable D call. From germline, CDR1 is SGHRS and CDR2 YFSETQ. Trimming removed 2 bases at V and 5 bases at J, with 19 bases between. This CDR3 has 16 residues. The CDR3 DNA reads TGCGCCAGCAGCTTTACGAAACACGTACGGGGAACTGAAGCTTTCTTT. It translates to CASSFTKHVRGTEAFF.

The V and J genes are TRBV14 and TRBJ1-6, with D possibly matching TRBD1 (5 bases). Germline V gives CDR1 SGHDN, CDR2 FVKESK. The V end lost 5 bases, the J end lost 7 bases, and 12 bases lay between the germline ends. The CDR3 contains 14 residues. The CDR3 is CASSIPGRNSPLHF. CDR3 coding DNA: TGTGCCAGCAGCATACCGGGACGGAATTCACCCCTCCACTTT.

The chain employs TRBV11-1 and TRBJ2-5; 9 nucleotides match TRBD1. The germline gives CDR1 SGHAT, CDR2 FQDESV (reference sequence). The ends lost 6 bases at V and 5 bases at J; junction bases unmatched: 10. The CDR3 sequence is 15 residues long. The DNA of the CDR3 is TGTGCCAGCAGTATTACAGGGGGCCCCCGGGAGACCCAGTACTTC. Translated, it gives CASSITGGPRETQYF.

The CDR3 DNA reads TGTGCCAGCAGTACAGGAGGGACTATAACTGTCAATGAGCAGTTCTTC. It encodes CASSTGGTITVNEQFF. The chain recombines TRBV5-4 with TRBJ2-1, with TRBD2 identical over 7 bases. The V gene's germline CDR1 is SGHNT and CDR2 YYREEE (reference sequence). With V trimmed by 5 bases and J by 6 bases, 14 bases remained unmatched. The CDR3 runs to 16 residues.

V is TRBV27 and J is TRBJ2-1; maybe TRBD1 (6 bases). The CDR3 has 16 residues. CDR1 is MNHEY, CDR2 SMNVEV, per germline (reference sequence). Trimming removed 0 bases at V and 4 bases at J, with 13 bases between. The CDR3 DNA sequence: TGTGCCAGCAGTTTATCCGACAGGATTCCGTACAATGAGCAGTTCTTC. This sequence encodes CASSLSDRIPYNEQFF.

This clone was found a few times. The gene calls are TRBV4-1 and TRBJ1-5; D unclear. Germline V gene data show CDR1 as MGHRA and CDR2 as YSYEKL. This CDR3 contains 15 residues. Trimming took 0 bases from V and 0 from J, leaving 6 bases between them. This chain's CDR3 is CASSQDPYSNQPQHF. CDR3 bases: TGCGCCAGCAGCCAAGACCCTTATAGCAATCAGCCCCAGCATTTT.

This clone was observed a handful of times. The rearrangement joins TRBV6-7 to TRBJ1-1, with D unclear. TRBV6-7 falls under the ORF class, with uncertain function. The V end lost 5 bases, the J end lost 3 bases, and 22 bases lay between the germline ends. The CDR3 loop spans 17 amino acids. The CDR3 region is CASSPTGVQLMYTEAFF. The CDR3 region has the DNA TGTGCCAGCAGTCCCACCGGGGTCCAGTTAATGTACACTGAAGCTTTCTTT.

The rearrangement joins TRBV5-4 to TRBJ2-7; TRBD2 matches 14 bases. This CDR3 contains 18 residues. Per germline, CDR1 SGHNT and CDR2 YYREEE (reference sequence). After removal of 4 bases from V and 1 base from J, the junction contained 10 bases not matched to a gene. CDR3 sequence (DNA): TGTGCCAGCAGCCCCCCGACTAGCGGGAGGGCCGGGTCCTACGAGCAGTACTTC. This sequence encodes CASSPPTSGRAGSYEQYF.

The chain combines TRBV5-5 with TRBJ2-7; D gene unclear. The germline CDR1 and CDR2 sequences are SGHKS and YYEKEE (reference sequence). Trimming left V 0 bases short and J 2 bases short, with 12 bases between. The CDR3 spans 15 residues. The CDR3 nucleotides read TGTGCCAGCAGCTTGGAGTATGAGGTCACCTACGAGCAGTACTTC. Translating it yields CASSLEYEVTYEQYF.

The rearrangement uses TRBV10-2 and TRBJ1-1; D is undetermined. Trimming pared 3 bases from V and 4 bases from J, leaving 9 bases between. The germline V gene has CDR1 WSHSY and CDR2 SAAADI. The CDR3 spans 13 residues. The CDR3 is CASSDVGRTEAFF. The CDR3 DNA reads TGCGCCAGCAGTGACGTCGGACGCACTGAAGCTTTCTTT.

The chain has TRBV4-1 and TRBJ1-5, with TRBD1 matching over 7 bases. The trim removed 4 bases at V and 2 bases at J, leaving 8 bases unmatched. This CDR3 comprises 16 residues. From germline, CDR1 is MGHRA and CDR2 YSYEKL. CDR3 coding DNA: TGCGCCAGCAGCCCCCTCCCTGGACAGGGCAATCAGCCCCAGCATTTT. Protein product: CASSPLPGQGNQPQHF.

The rearrangement links TRBV5-1 to TRBJ2-1; TRBD2 matches 14 bases. The CDR3 consists of 17 residues. After removal of 4 bases from V and 7 bases from J, the junction contained 10 bases not matched to a gene. The germline gives CDR1 SGHRS, CDR2 YFSETQ. CDR3 loop: CASSPRRGLAGENEQFF. CDR3 coding DNA: TGCGCCAGCAGCCCCCGGCGGGGACTAGCGGGAGAGAATGAGCAGTTCTTC.

A few counts support this clone. This rearrangement joins TRBV7-9 to TRBJ1-2; D is possibly TRBD1 (5 bases). Per germline, CDR1 SEHNR and CDR2 FQNEAQ (reference sequence). CDR3 length equals 12 residues. Between the trimmed V and J ends, which lost 11 bases and 1 base, there was a span of 11 bases. The DNA for the CDR3 is TGTGCCGGCCAGACAGTTAACTATGGCTACACCTTC. Translating it yields CAGQTVNYGYTF.

The V and J genes are TRBV6-5 and TRBJ1-1; D possibly corresponds to TRBD1 (5 bases). V was shortened by 7 bases and J by 4 bases, with 19 bases between the two germline ends. In germline, CDR1 is MNHEY, CDR2 SVGAGI. The CDR3 extends over 15 amino acids. DNA of the CDR3: TGTGCCAGCAAGATTGGACGGGCCGGGGGCACTGAAGCTTTCTTT. Translation gives CASKIGRAGGTEAFF.

This chain uses TRBV19 with TRBJ1-4; TRBD1 is a possible D gene (5 bases). The CDR3 extends over 18 amino acids. V gave up 10 bases and J gave up 4 bases, with 28 bases separating them. From germline, CDR1 is LNHDA and CDR2 SQIVND (reference sequence). CDR3 nucleotide sequence: TGTGCCACTAAACCCAGGGAATTGCGCCTGGGGTATAATGAAAAACTGTTTTTT. Amino acid sequence: CATKPRELRLGYNEKLFF.

The chain is built from TRBV7-2 and TRBJ2-7; no firm D call. The CDR3 sequence is 14 residues long. Germline V gives CDR1 SGHTA, CDR2 FQGNSA. Trimming stripped 3 bases from V and 2 bases from J, with 11 bases between. The CDR3 loop is CASSFVAAAYEQYF. For the CDR3, the DNA is TGTGCCAGCAGCTTTGTGGCAGCTGCCTACGAGCAGTACTTC.

This clone appeared a few times. The chain couples TRBV2 to TRBJ1-1, with 8 bases lining up with TRBD1. Unmatched junction bases numbered 14, after V lost 6 bases and J lost 8 bases. Germline V gene sequence: CDR1 SNHLY, CDR2 FYNNEI. CDR3 size: 15 residues. The CDR3 here is CASRGGRGPFREAFF. The CDR3 coding sequence is TGTGCCAGCAGGGGCGGCAGGGGGCCATTCCGGGAAGCTTTCTTT.

The CDR3 DNA follows: TGTGCCAGCAGCCAGGGACAAGAGATATTATACGAGCAGTACTTC. Protein: CASSQGQEILYEQYF. The V gene is TRBV4-2, the J gene TRBJ2-7; the D gene is possibly TRBD1 (6 bases). The CDR3 length is 15 residues. Germline lookup yields CDR1 LGHNA and CDR2 YNFKEQ. V was pared by 3 bases and J by 4 bases, with 16 bases between.

The V call is TRBV5-6, the J call TRBJ1-5; TRBD1 agrees at 10 bases. The V gene end was trimmed by 3 bases and the J gene end by 5 bases; junction bases not matched to a gene: 5. This CDR3 comprises 15 residues. CDR1 is SGHDT and CDR2 is YYEEEE in the germline V gene. The DNA for the CDR3 is TGTGCCAGCAGCTCCGACAGGGGGCGTTATCAGCCCCAGCATTTT. The encoded protein is CASSSDRGRYQPQHF.

This chain joins TRBV6-6 and TRBJ1-2; tentative D call: TRBD1 (6 bases). V was cut by 0 bases and J by 2 bases, with 7 bases left in between. This CDR3 contains 14 residues. Germline V gives CDR1 MNHNY, CDR2 SVGAGI (reference sequence). The CDR3: CASSYSQGNYGYTF. The DNA of the CDR3 is TGTGCCAGCAGTTACTCGCAGGGGAACTATGGCTACACCTTC.

The chain recombines TRBV13 with TRBJ2-2; tentative D call: TRBD1 (5 bases). The V end lost 6 bases, the J end lost 7 bases, and 21 bases lay between the germline ends. This CDR3 spans 16 amino acids. Germline lookup yields CDR1 PRHDT and CDR2 FYEKMQ (reference sequence). DNA of the CDR3: TGTGCCAGCAGTCTAGGGGCGTGGAACCTGGGCGGGGAGCTGTTTTTT. Its protein product is CASSLGAWNLGGELFF.